The next 22 T cell receptor beta chains were all read from a single sample in a study of blood T cell repertoires in COVID-19. Sequencing was performed with immunoSEQ multiplex PCR; in TCRdb, only in-frame clones are kept and a portion is missing. Of more than 95,000 clones listed, 85% are singletons. The sequenced sample consisted of peripheral blood. The origin of the receptors is a man aged 45-65 years with acute or convalescent COVID-19.

This chain uses TRBV11-2 with TRBJ1-1; D may be TRBD1 (6 bases). The CDR3 runs to 14 residues. Germline lookup yields CDR1 SGHAT and CDR2 FQNNGV. V was cut by 5 bases and J by 0 bases, with 10 bases left in between. This CDR3 reads CASSLDSMNTEAFF. The CDR3 DNA reads TGTGCCAGCAGCCTGGACAGCATGAACACTGAAGCTTTCTTT. The entire variable domain, with the rest obtained from reference TRBV11-2 and TRBJ1-1, is as follows: EAGVAQSPRYKIIEKRQSVAFWCNPISGHATLYWYQQILGQGPKLLIQFQNNGVVDDSQLPKDRFSAERLKGVDSTLKIQPAKLEDSAVYLCASSLDSMNTEAFFGQGTRLTVV.

A single count supports this clone. The V and J genes are TRBV28 and TRBJ1-1; D gene uncertain. The V end lost 3 bases, the J end lost 0 bases, and 5 bases lay between the germline ends. CDR3 length: 13 amino acids. The germline V gene encodes CDR1 MDHEN and CDR2 SYDVKM. CDR3 sequence (DNA): TGTGCCAGCAGTTTTCGAGTGAACACTGAAGCTTTCTTT. This translates into CASSFRVNTEAFF.

The chain combines TRBV5-4 with TRBJ2-1; TRBD2 agrees at 8 bases. CDR3 length: 17 residues. The germline V gene has CDR1 SGHNT and CDR2 YYREEE (reference sequence). Losses at the gene ends were 4 bases for V and 5 bases for J; bases not matched to a gene: 14. In nucleotides, the CDR3 is TGTGCCAGCAGCCCCGGACTAGCTATTCCTCTAGACAATGAGCAGTTCTTC. This encodes CASSPGLAIPLDNEQFF.

The genes are TRBV9 and TRBJ1-1, with D hard to call. Germline V gene data show CDR1 as SGDLS and CDR2 as YYNGEE. This CDR3 region has 13 residues. The germline V and J ends were trimmed by 4 bases and 1 base, with 8 bases remaining between them. The CDR3, as DNA: TGTGCCAGCAGCCCAGAAAAGAACACTGAAGCTTTCTTT. This codes for CASSPEKNTEAFF.

The rearrangement joins TRBV6-5 to TRBJ1-2; D perhaps matches TRBD1 (6 bases). V dropped 6 bases and J dropped 2 bases, with 10 bases sitting between them. The length of the CDR3 is 13 residues. Germline V CDR1 and CDR2: MNHEY, SVGAGI. The CDR3 spells CASRTGTNYGYTF. DNA for the CDR3: TGTGCCAGCAGAACCGGGACAAACTATGGCTACACCTTC.

V is TRBV7-9 and J is TRBJ2-3, with TRBD2 identical over 8 bases. The CDR3 contains 13 residues. V lost 6 bases, J lost 4 bases, and 3 bases stayed unmatched. Germline V gene sequence: CDR1 SEHNR, CDR2 FQNEAQ (reference sequence). This chain's CDR3 is CASRQAGADTQYF. The CDR3 region has the DNA TGTGCCAGCAGGCAAGCGGGGGCAGATACGCAGTATTTT.

This clone was recorded once. The chain recombines TRBV5-4 with TRBJ2-5; D is unresolved. Germline values: CDR1 SGHNT, CDR2 YYREEE (reference sequence). The CDR3 length is 13 residues. Trimming took off 0 bases at V and 6 bases at J, with 9 bases between the two ends. The CDR3 DNA is TGTGCCAGCAGCTTGGGGGCCGAGAAGACCCAGTACTTC. Translating it yields CASSLGAEKTQYF.

This clone was detected only once. This chain connects TRBV5-4 to TRBJ2-7, with D tentatively TRBD1 (6 bases). V lost 5 bases and J lost 5, with 14 bases in between. The CDR3 is made up of 13 amino acids. Germline-derived CDR1 and CDR2 are SGHNT and YYREEE (reference sequence). CDR3 nucleotide sequence: TGTGCCAGCAGGCGGACAGTGTACGACGAGCAGTACTTC. Its protein is CASRRTVYDEQYF.

V gene TRBV11-3 combines with J gene TRBJ2-1; TRBD2 matches at 12 bases. The CDR3 loop spans 16 amino acids. The V gene's germline CDR1 is SGHNT and CDR2 YENEEA. With 6 bases clipped from V and 3 bases from J, the junction kept 6 bases outside the gene matches. CDR3 protein: CASRAGTSGFYNEQFF. CDR3 coding DNA: TGTGCCAGCAGAGCCGGGACTAGCGGGTTCTACAATGAGCAGTTCTTC.

The chain recombines TRBV6-5 with TRBJ2-1; D may be TRBD2 (6 bases). The CDR3 consists of 14 residues. Trimming cost V 5 bases and J 7 bases, with 15 bases left between them. Per the germline V gene, CDR1 is MNHEY and CDR2 is SVGAGI. Written as DNA, the CDR3 is TGTGCCAGCAGTAAACTAGCATCTGTAAATGAGCAGTTCTTC. As protein: CASSKLASVNEQFF.

The chain links TRBV7-9 to TRBJ2-1; the match to TRBD2 covers 8 bases. The germline V gene encodes CDR1 SEHNR and CDR2 FQNEAQ (reference sequence). The CDR3 covers 19 residues. Trimming took 1 base from V and 9 from J; bases not matched to a gene: 20. The CDR3 DNA reads TGTGCCAGCAGCTTAGTCTCGTCGGGTTGGCTAGCGGGTGGTCCTGAGCAGTTCTTC. Amino acids: CASSLVSSGWLAGGPEQFF.

The chain combines TRBV9 with TRBJ1-4, with D possibly being TRBD1 (6 bases). V lost 4 bases and J lost 5, with 12 bases in between. The CDR3 is 14 residues long. The germline V gene encodes CDR1 SGDLS and CDR2 YYNGEE. CDR3 in amino acids: CASSFTGSNEKLFF. In DNA form, the CDR3 reads TGTGCCAGCAGCTTTACAGGGAGCAATGAAAAACTGTTTTTT.

The J gene is TRBJ2-7, the V gene TRBV7-9; perhaps TRBD2 as D (6 bases). This CDR3 comprises 16 residues. The V end lost 1 base, the J end lost 2 bases, and 15 bases lay between the germline ends. Germline V gene sequence: CDR1 SEHNR, CDR2 FQNEAQ (reference sequence). DNA of the CDR3: TGTGCCAGCAGCTTAGGACGCGGGACGGACACCTACGAGCAGTACTTC. Amino acids: CASSLGRGTDTYEQYF.

The rearrangement links TRBV3-1 (or the pseudogene TRBV3-2) to TRBJ1-2, with D possibly being TRBD1 (5 bases). Trimming stripped 1 base from V and 4 bases from J, with 13 bases between. There are 15 residues in the CDR3. Looked up from germline, CDR1 is LGHDT and CDR2 is YNNKEL (reference sequence). The CDR3 DNA reads TGTGCCAGCAGCCAAGGCGAGACAGCCTTCTATGGCTACACCTTC. Its translation is CASSQGETAFYGYTF.

V is TRBV11-2 and J is TRBJ1-5, with 12 bases lining up with TRBD1. V trimming: 5 bases; J trimming: 5 bases; junction bases outside the gene matches: 13. This CDR3 has 18 residues. CDR1 is SGHAT, CDR2 FQNNGV, per germline. The CDR3 sequence is CASSDLKGRDRGHQPQHF. DNA of the CDR3: TGTGCCAGCAGCGACCTCAAAGGGAGGGACAGGGGGCATCAGCCCCAGCATTTT.

The rearrangement joins TRBV6-5 to TRBJ1-5, with D maybe TRBD1 (6 bases). Germline lookup yields CDR1 MNHEY and CDR2 SVGAGI. The CDR3 runs to 14 residues. V lost 6 bases and J lost 3, with 12 bases in between. CDR3 amino acids: CASRRTGTNQPQHF. The CDR3 DNA sequence: TGTGCCAGCAGACGTACAGGGACCAATCAGCCCCAGCATTTT.

V gene TRBV6-6 combines with J gene TRBJ2-3, with 8 positions matching TRBD1. Per germline, CDR1 MNHNY and CDR2 SVGAGI (reference sequence). Trimming cost V 6 bases and J 5 bases; bases outside gene matches: 1. The CDR3 runs to 12 residues. The CDR3, as DNA: TGTGCCAGCAGACAGGGGGGAGATACGCAGTATTTT. It translates to CASRQGGDTQYF.

This chain links TRBV12-3 or TRBV12-4 with TRBJ2-5; no clear D. CDR3 length equals 11 residues. V lost 6 bases and J lost 6, with 8 bases in between. CDR3 region: CASSTAQTQYF. In DNA form, the CDR3 reads TGTGCCAGCAGCACAGCCCAGACCCAGTACTTC.

The CDR3 loop reads CASSLAGGGLGYTF. The CDR3 DNA reads as TGTGCCAGCAGCTTAGCAGGGGGCGGGCTTGGCTACACCTTC. J is TRBJ1-2 and V is TRBV7-9, with 7 bases fitting TRBD1. V trimming: 0 bases; J trimming: 7 bases; junction bases outside the gene matches: 5. CDR1 and CDR2 from the germline V gene are SEHNR and FQNEAQ (reference sequence). The CDR3 spans 14 residues.

The rearrangement joins TRBV6-1 to TRBJ2-2; a weak D match, TRBD2 (5 bases). In germline, CDR1 is MNHNS, CDR2 SASEGT. V was clipped by 2 bases and J by 7 bases, with 14 bases between them. The CDR3 runs to 15 residues. The CDR3 is CASSENGIIDGELFF. CDR3 DNA: TGTGCCAGCAGTGAAAACGGGATTATCGACGGGGAGCTGTTTTTT.

The chain carries TRBV6-1 and TRBJ1-5; D gene ambiguous. Germline V CDR1 and CDR2: MNHNS, SASEGT. V lost 3 bases, J lost 0 bases, and 9 bases lay in between. CDR3 length equals 15 residues. CDR3 region: CASSDRGVSNQPQHF. DNA for the CDR3: TGTGCCAGCAGTGACCGGGGAGTTAGCAATCAGCCCCAGCATTTT.

Only a few counts were recorded for this clone. The rearrangement joins TRBV4-2 to TRBJ1-6; D perhaps matches TRBD1 (5 bases). Germline CDR1 reads LGHNA; CDR2 reads YNFKEQ. The CDR3 is 14 residues long. Trimming took 0 bases from V and 9 from J, leaving 9 bases between them. In DNA form, the CDR3 reads TGTGCCAGCAGCCAAGAGGGGGAGGCTTCACCCCTCCACTTT. Amino acid sequence: CASSQEGEASPLHF.